Below are 20 T cell receptor beta chains sequenced from a single sample in a study of blood T cells in healthy people across ages. Sample-barcoded 5' priming and a J-beta primer mix drove a second PCR of 7 to 11 cycles. TCRdb re-derived calls from the 5' RACE reads in MiXCR, one entry per CDR3 protein. The sample contains 650,000 to 900,000 distinct CDR3 sequences, 55% to 65% of which appear only once. Specimen: blood. Receptors originate from a man aged 30 to 39 in good health.

The gene calls are TRBV25-1 and TRBJ1-2; D possibly corresponds to TRBD1 (6 bases). Trimming took off 0 bases at V and 8 bases at J, with 13 bases between the two ends. The germline V gene encodes CDR1 MGHDK and CDR2 SYGVNS. The CDR3 extends over 14 amino acids. CDR3 in amino acids: CASSEYGDTPGYTF. CDR3 sequence (DNA): TGTGCCAGCAGTGAATATGGGGACACCCCCGGCTACACCTTC.

The chain combines TRBV14 with TRBJ2-6; D is undetermined. V lost 3 bases, J lost 4 bases, and 10 bases lay in between. Germline CDR1 and CDR2: SGHDN and FVKESK. There are 15 residues in the CDR3. The CDR3 here is CASSQFVSGANVLTF. CDR3 nucleotide sequence: TGTGCCAGCAGCCAGTTCGTTTCGGGGGCCAACGTCCTGACTTTC.

V is TRBV6-5 and J is TRBJ2-7, with unresolved D. Germline CDR1 and CDR2: MNHEY and SVGAGI. The CDR3 consists of 15 residues. V was clipped by 6 bases and J by 7 bases, with 22 bases between them. The CDR3 nucleotides read TGTGCCAGCAGCCCCTTGAAGGTTTCCTACAATGAGCAGTACTTC. This encodes CASSPLKVSYNEQYF.

The chain combines TRBV7-9 with TRBJ2-5, with 7 bases fitting TRBD1. CDR3 size: 16 residues. Trimming removed 5 bases from V and 2 bases from J; junction bases left unmatched: 11. Per germline, CDR1 SEHNR and CDR2 FQNEAQ (reference sequence). The CDR3 DNA sequence: TGTGCCAGCAGCCATCAACCCGGCAGGGGGCAAGAGACCCAGTACTTC. Amino acids: CASSHQPGRGQETQYF.

The chain uses TRBV5-1 and TRBJ2-1; 12 positions match TRBD2. CDR3 length: 17 residues. The germline CDR1 and CDR2 sequences are SGHRS and YFSETQ. V gave up 4 bases and J gave up 7 bases; unmatched junction bases: 12. Written as DNA, the CDR3 is TGCGCCAGCAGCATCTCCTCGCTAGCGGGGGGGCGGAATGAGCAGTTCTTC. Its protein is CASSISSLAGGRNEQFF.

Concerning this clonotype itself: A single base separates this from a much larger clone, so it may be a read error. V usage is TRBV9 and J usage is TRBJ1-2; no firm D call. Germline V lookup: CDR1 SGDLS, CDR2 YYNGEE. Trimming shortened V by 4 bases and J by 2 bases, and 9 bases separated the two germline ends. CDR3 length: 13 residues. This CDR3 is CASSCDGNYGYTF. The CDR3 DNA reads as TGTGCCAGCAGCTGCGATGGGAACTATGGCTACACCTTC.

Only a few counts were recorded for this clonotype. Because the CDR3's place on the DNA is in doubt, the DNA is left out and the CDR3 is given as listed by TCRdb. This chain joins TRBV20-1 and TRBJ2-3; the table's D call TRBD1 went unverified against the DNA. The CDR3 is 13 residues long, ends included. Germline V gene sequence: CDR1 DFQATT, CDR2 SNEGSKA (reference sequence). The CDR3 reads CSASGQGTDTQYF.

This clonotype was counted many times. V usage is TRBV12-3 or TRBV12-4 and J usage is TRBJ2-7; TRBD2 might be the D (7 bases). Between the trimmed V and J ends, which lost 4 bases and 1 base, there was a span of 11 bases. This CDR3 is built from 14 residues. The CDR3 DNA reads TGTGCCAGCAGTTGGGGAGGGGGTTCCTACGAGCAGTACTTC. This gives the protein CASSWGGGSYEQYF.

This rearrangement joins TRBV15 to TRBJ1-4, with D uncertain. V was clipped by 6 bases and J by 8 bases, with 19 bases between them. This CDR3 comprises 15 residues. Germline V gene sequence: CDR1 LNHNV, CDR2 YYDKDF (reference sequence). The CDR3 bases are TGTGCCACCAGTTCCCCGGGTCGGAGAGGCGAAAAACTGTTTTTT. This gives the protein CATSSPGRRGEKLFF.

The V gene is TRBV3-1, the J gene TRBJ2-1; D tentatively reads TRBD1 or TRBD2 (5 bases each). The DNA matches TRBJ2-7 better at its end, which makes the J call doubtful. The CDR3 totals 15 residues. Looked up from germline, CDR1 is LGHDT and CDR2 is YNNKEL (reference sequence). CDR3 nucleotides: TGTGCCAGCAGCCCATCCGGGACGCCTTACAATGAGCAGTACTTC. Protein sequence: CASSPSGTPYNEQYF.

The gene calls are TRBV20-1 and TRBJ1-4, with D perhaps matching TRBD1 (5 bases). Trimming removed 6 bases from V and 1 base from J, with 12 bases in between. Germline V gene data show CDR1 as DFQATT and CDR2 as SNEGSKA (reference sequence). The CDR3 spans 14 residues. The CDR3 sequence is CSATQGGTNEKLFF. Written as DNA, the CDR3 is TGCAGTGCAACGCAGGGAGGAACTAATGAAAAACTGTTTTTT.

V and J are TRBV6-4 and TRBJ1-6; D remains unclear. The germline CDR1 and CDR2 sequences are MRHNA and SNTAGT. The CDR3 totals 16 residues. The ends were cut back, 2 bases at V and 10 bases at J, with 18 bases in the middle. CDR3 protein: CASSDRPGASGSPLHF. CDR3 nucleotide sequence: TGTGCCAGCAGTGACCGGCCGGGCGCGAGTGGGTCACCCCTCCACTTT.

As concerns this clonotype: Germline and junction disagree at one end, which may indicate a read error. The chain combines TRBV30 with TRBJ1-1; D gene unclear. The CDR3 length is 11 residues. Germline loops: CDR1 GTSNPN, CDR2 SVGIG (reference sequence). This chain's CDR3 is CAWTDYTEAFF. In DNA, the CDR3 is TGTGCCTGGACAGACTACACTGAGGCTTTCTTT. The variable domain in full, with the rest retrieved from reference TRBV30 and TRBJ1-1, is SQTIHQWPATLVQPVGSPLSLECTVEGTSNPNLYWYRQAAGRGLQLLFYSVGIGQISSEVPQNLSASRPQDRQFILSSKKLLLSDSGFYLCAWTDYTEAFFGQGTRLTVV.

The gene calls are TRBV4-3 and TRBJ1-5; D is unclear. Between the trimmed V and J ends, which lost 2 bases and 6 bases, there was a span of 8 bases. This CDR3 spans 13 amino acids. Germline lookup yields CDR1 LGHNA and CDR2 YSLEER. The CDR3 reads CASSQFLAQPQHF. CDR3 in DNA: TGCGCCAGCAGCCAATTCCTCGCTCAGCCCCAGCATTTT.

A remark on this clonotype: A read error may account for a junction end that differs from germline. The genes are TRBV6-5 and TRBJ2-4; 10 bases match TRBD1. The CDR3 contains 14 residues. Germline-derived CDR1 and CDR2 are MNHEY and SVGAGI. CDR3 in amino acids: CASSFGTGENIQYF. The DNA for the CDR3 is TGCGCCAGCAGTTTCGGGACAGGGGAAAACATTCAGTACTTC.

The V gene is TRBV27, the J gene TRBJ1-2; D gene uncertain. The V gene's germline CDR1 is MNHEY and CDR2 SMNVEV (reference sequence). The CDR3 contains 14 residues. Trimming removed 11 bases at V and 0 bases at J, with 16 bases between. This CDR3 reads CASKGAPPNYGYTF. The CDR3 DNA follows: TGTGCCTCAAAGGGTGCCCCTCCTAACTATGGCTACACCTTC.

This clonotype was recorded a few times. The chain joins TRBV20-1 to TRBJ1-2; D gene uncertain. Per germline, CDR1 DFQATT and CDR2 SNEGSKA (reference sequence). This CDR3 is built from 14 residues. The V end lost 5 bases, the J end lost 0 bases, and 13 bases lay between the germline ends. CDR3 nucleotides: TGCAGTGCTGCTTATGGCGAGACTAACTATGGCTACACCTTC. Protein product: CSAAYGETNYGYTF.

V and J are TRBV6-5 and TRBJ1-6, with TRBD1 as a possible D gene (6 bases). The CDR3 is 15 amino acids. The germline V gene encodes CDR1 MNHEY and CDR2 SVGAGI. The V and J ends lost 7 bases and 3 bases respectively, with 13 bases between them. CDR3 amino acids: CASTRDTFYNSPLHF. The CDR3 DNA reads TGTGCCAGCACCCGGGACACTTTCTATAATTCACCCCTCCACTTT.

The chain uses TRBV6-5 and TRBJ2-4; possible D gene TRBD2, 6 bases. The better agreement between TRBJ2-7 and the DNA end casts doubt on the J call. Germline lookup yields CDR1 MNHEY and CDR2 SVGAGI. CDR3 size: 15 residues. CDR3 DNA sequence: TGTGCCAGCAGCCTCGGGGGAGGCGGTGACTGCGAGCAGTACTTC. Residues: CASSLGGGGDCEQYF.

The J gene is TRBJ2-2, the V gene TRBV3-1, with TRBD1 matching 9 bases. Unmatched junction bases numbered 10, after V lost 3 bases and J lost 8 bases. Germline V gene lookup returns CDR1 LGHDT and CDR2 YNNKEL (reference sequence). The CDR3 spans 16 residues. The CDR3 DNA reads TGTGCCAGCAGCCACCTCAACAGGGGGCGAAAAGGGGAGCTGTTTTTT. Translated, it gives CASSHLNRGRKGELFF.